This entry concerns a single TCR beta chain. This entry belongs to a study of PD-1 blockade in mismatch repair-deficient tumors. Study overall: Patients had over ten mismatch repair-deficient cancer types and were previously treated and progressing.

V was shortened by 7 bases and J by 7 bases, with 11 bases between the two germline ends. Germline V gives CDR1 SGDLS, CDR2 YYNGEE. CDR3 length: 11 amino acids. Libraries were prepared by immunoSEQ multiplex PCR; TCRdb keeps only in-frame clonotypes and omits some of them. The sample carries about 110,000 clones, 70% to 80% recorded once. Every patient had mismatch repair deficiency by PCR or immunohistochemistry. A few pembrolizumab responders had their TCRs sequenced. The chain links TRBV9 to TRBJ2-5; D not resolved. This sample comprised peripheral blood, obtained approximately 60 weeks after starting pembrolizumab. The TCR was taken from an adult with mismatch repair-deficient cancer. The CDR3 spells CASEVDGTQYF. The CDR3 nucleotides read TGTGCCAGCGAGGTGGATGGGACCCAGTACTTC.